This T cell receptor beta chain emerged from a study of spatial heterogeneity in lung cancer (dated by TCRdb to between 2017 and 2020). For the study in its entirety: Beta-chain transcripts were consistently detected in greater numbers than alpha-chain transcripts, which likely reflected higher beta-chain transcript abundance. In the raw uncorrected reads, each unique combination of TCR and UMI appeared more than ten times on average. The study linked features of the TCR repertoire to counts of nonsynonymous mutations, which were determined by whole-exome sequencing of tumor tissue. Both alpha and beta chains were TCR-sequenced in samples taken at surgery, namely 220 tumor regions, 62 to 70 matched nontumor lung samples and 56 PBMC samples. TCR alpha and beta repertoires were quantitatively compared across multiple tumor regions, matched nontumor lung and blood in non-small cell lung cancer. Beyond this particular receptor, the publication reports: Confirming at a functional level the hypothesis that regional TCRs recognize regional mutations was considered to require additional single-cell paired TCR alpha and beta sequencing. Ubiquitous expanded tumor TCRs showed up in blood more often at tumor resection than at routine follow-up.

CDR3 length: 12 amino acids, cysteine to phenylalanine. Only the CDR3 DNA is retained, 36 bases long and in frame from the first base. The trim is 4 bases for V and 5 bases for J, with a gap of 11 bases between the germline ends. Taken from the germline V gene, the CDR1 and CDR2 loops are SQVTM and ANQGSEA. In the paper's terms, the time point label means: sample taken at primary tumor resection. TCR sequencing used whole RNA extracted from tumor and nontumor lung tissue, or from cryopreserved PBMC samples, without cell sorting. Samples were obtained from approximately 77 patients with early-stage, untreated non-small cell lung cancer from the lung TRACERx cohort. Only patients with enough RNA available from two or more tumor regions were chosen for TCR sequencing. This clonotype has just a few counts. Which antigen it targets is not known. Base qualities are missing; no much larger clone stands one base away.

The library was produced with 5' RACE. The data were produced on a NextSeq 500. In the TCR library protocol, a unique molecular identifier was attached to each TCR cDNA molecule so that PCR and sequencing errors could be corrected. For the original study's pipeline: TCR identification, UMI-based error correction and CDR3 extraction were all carried out with Decombinator tools. Expanded TCRs were defined as those above a frequency of 2 per 1,000, corresponding to the top 1% of the tumor frequency distribution. Renyi diversity was computed with the R vegan package after each repertoire had been subsampled 100 times to 5,000 TCRs. CDR3 similarity networks were built from amino acid triplet string-kernel similarity, connecting CDR3s with pairwise similarity above 0.82. TCRdb reprocessed the public reads (quality trimming at Q25 with fastp, clone calling with MiXCR) and kept in-frame beta chains. Rows with a matching CDR3 protein are joined into one entry that keeps the most common DNA and genes. It is TCRdb's table, rather than the study itself, that gives the V and J calls and clone size. The sample records tens of thousands of distinct CDR3 sequences, approximately 6.9% of which are singletons. The top ten hold roughly 45% of the sample.

This sequence was found in a female donor with early-stage non-small cell lung cancer. Here the sequenced sample was PBMCs, taken at surgery. This chain joins TRBV29-1 to TRBJ1-1, with the D gene call left open. The CDR3 amino acid sequence is: CSVAGIETEAFF. In nucleotides, the sequence is TGCAGCGTTGCGGGGATCGAAACTGAAGCTTTCTTT.